This entry concerns a single T cell receptor beta chain. The sample originates from a study of OX40 agonist ivuxolimab in advanced cancers. On the study more broadly: The patients received agonistic anti-OX40 (CD134) antibody ivuxolimab.

Patients were ineligible given autoimmune disease history or systemic immunosuppression. Unmatched junction bases numbered 10, after V lost 5 bases and J lost 2 bases. Germline V gene lookup returns CDR1 SEHNR and CDR2 FQNEAQ (reference sequence). The length of the CDR3 is 17 residues. The protocol was immunoSEQ multiplex PCR, while the TCRdb copy is restricted to in-frame clones and leaves out a portion. This repertoire shows 67,000 or so clones, about 87% found once; its top ten account for about 1%. The sequencing here drew on CD4+ or CD8+ T cells sorted from blood, taken in a trial of the OX40 agonist ivuxolimab. This chain links TRBV7-9 with TRBJ2-5; 11 bases map to TRBD2. The receptor's source is an adult with an advanced solid tumor such as melanoma, head and neck, liver or kidney cancer. CDR3 region: CASSLLTSGGYQETQYF. The CDR3, as DNA: TGTGCCAGCAGCCTCCTAACTAGCGGGGGCTATCAAGAGACCCAGTACTTC.